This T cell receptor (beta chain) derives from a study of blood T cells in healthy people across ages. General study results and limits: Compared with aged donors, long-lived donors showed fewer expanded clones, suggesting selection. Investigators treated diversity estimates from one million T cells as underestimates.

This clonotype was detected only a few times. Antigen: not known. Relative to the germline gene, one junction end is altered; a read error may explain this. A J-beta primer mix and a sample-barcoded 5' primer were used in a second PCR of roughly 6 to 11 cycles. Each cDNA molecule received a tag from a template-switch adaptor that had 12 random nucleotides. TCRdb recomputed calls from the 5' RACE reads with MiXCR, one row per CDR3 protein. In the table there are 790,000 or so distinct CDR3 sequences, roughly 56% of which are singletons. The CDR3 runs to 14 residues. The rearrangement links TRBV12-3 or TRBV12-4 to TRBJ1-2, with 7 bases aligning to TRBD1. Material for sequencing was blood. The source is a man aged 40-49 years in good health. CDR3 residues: CASSLGTDNYGYTF. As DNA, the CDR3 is TGTGCCAGCAGTTTGGGGACAGATAACTATGGGTACACCTTC.